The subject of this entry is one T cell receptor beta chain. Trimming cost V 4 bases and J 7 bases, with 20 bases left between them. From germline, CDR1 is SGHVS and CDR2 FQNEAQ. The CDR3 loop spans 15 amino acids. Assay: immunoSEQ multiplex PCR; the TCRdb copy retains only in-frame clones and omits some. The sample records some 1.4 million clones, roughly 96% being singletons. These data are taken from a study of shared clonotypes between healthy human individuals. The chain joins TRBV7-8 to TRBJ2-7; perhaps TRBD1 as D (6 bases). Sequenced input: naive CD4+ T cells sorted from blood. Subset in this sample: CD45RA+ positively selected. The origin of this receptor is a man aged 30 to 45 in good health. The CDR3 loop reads CASSSRTDTFEEQYF. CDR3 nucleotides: TGTGCCAGCAGCTCTCGGACAGACACGTTTGAAGAGCAGTACTTC.